These T cell receptor beta chains were read from a single sample in a study of blood T cell repertoires in COVID-19. Some clones are missing from TCRdb's copy, which holds only in-frame ones; the method was immunoSEQ multiplex PCR. The sample holds 250,000 to 350,000 clones; roughly 89% are singletons and the top ten take roughly 0.92%. The sample consisted of peripheral blood. The source of these receptors is a woman aged 40 to 55 who had recovered from COVID-19. Each CDR3 is given with its conserved first and last residue. Rows give clone size only sometimes, using once, few, many, or a class for an expanded clone.

v_call: TRBV15; clone_size: once; cdr3_aa: CATSRDICSTSGRYLSCEQFF
v_call: TRBV29-1; clone_size: .; cdr3_aa: CSVWTSYSSTDTQYF
v_call: TRBV6-4; clone_size: .; cdr3_aa: CASSPGQASYEQYF
v_call: TRBV18; clone_size: .; cdr3_aa: CASSPLRGNNEQFF
v_call: TRBV5-5; clone_size: .; cdr3_aa: CASSLDRGSLETQYF
v_call: TRBV28; clone_size: .; cdr3_aa: CASSQGQSGYTF
v_call: TRBV19; clone_size: once; cdr3_aa: CASRLRQGLGNEQFF
v_call: TRBV9; clone_size: .; cdr3_aa: CASSGGTGGLNEQFF
v_call: TRBV30; clone_size: .; cdr3_aa: CAWTKGVTQYF
v_call: TRBV6-2/TRBV6-3; clone_size: .; cdr3_aa: CASSFTQEQYF
v_call: TRBV30; clone_size: .; cdr3_aa: CAWSPSGTGVPNEKLFF
v_call: TRBV25-1; clone_size: .; cdr3_aa: CASSEENGETQYF
v_call: TRBV9; clone_size: .; cdr3_aa: CASTVLYEQYF
v_call: TRBV18; clone_size: .; cdr3_aa: CASSPPSSGGSYEQYF
v_call: TRBV5-5; clone_size: .; cdr3_aa: CASSLTGWRPEAFF
v_call: TRBV5-1; clone_size: .; cdr3_aa: CASSLAESTDTQYF
v_call: TRBV4-2; clone_size: .; cdr3_aa: CASSQVTSGSYEQYF
v_call: TRBV10-2; clone_size: .; cdr3_aa: CASSPAQGGNEKLFF
v_call: TRBV10-3; clone_size: .; cdr3_aa: CAITAGGSYEQYF
v_call: TRBV28; clone_size: once; cdr3_aa: CASSLYPDSSYEQYF
v_call: TRBV7-6; clone_size: .; cdr3_aa: CASSSRQGSLGGYTF
v_call: TRBV10-3; clone_size: .; cdr3_aa: CAISDGLSGEKLFF